The entry that follows covers one T cell receptor beta chain sequence. Its antigen is unknown. One base away there is no much larger clone; base qualities are not given. The CDR3 contains 16 residues, cysteine and phenylalanine counted. Just the 48-base CDR3 DNA is kept, in frame starting at base 1. For CDR1 and CDR2, the germline V gene (reference sequence) lists SEHNR and FQNEAQ. Germline trimming: 1 base from V, 2 bases from J; junction bases outside gene matches: 7. Hyperthyroidism patients were newly diagnosed, had a disease duration of under 2 months, and were aged 18 to 65 years. Any patient with an uncontrolled infection, another autoimmune disease, pregnancy or lactation was excluded. Clinical symptoms, serum thyroxine and TRAb, thyroid ultrasound, and orbital computed tomography formed the basis for the diagnoses. Blood from progressor patients was collected at the time of first diagnosis with hyperthyroidism, before any ophthalmopathy symptoms had appeared. PBMCs were isolated from 8 to 10 ml of fresh peripheral blood by Ficoll-Paque density gradient centrifugation. Progressor patients were defined as those initially diagnosed with Graves' hyperthyroidism in whom ophthalmopathy developed during follow-up. Total RNA was extracted with Trizol reagent, and quality was checked on an Agilent 2100 Bioanalyzer.

The data originate from a study of T cells in Graves' hyperthyroidism and ophthalmopathy (dated by TCRdb to between 2019 and 2020). Broadly, across the study: Peripheral blood samples were taken at the time of initial diagnosis, prior to any treatment. TCR V-J signatures able to tell the groups apart were searched for in a discovery cohort of 90 to 100 patients, of whom 43 had Graves' ophthalmopathy and about 60 had stable Graves' hyperthyroidism. Prospective prediction of ophthalmopathy was tested in an independent validation cohort consisting of 18 to 20 hyperthyroidism patients and 17 patients who later progressed to ophthalmopathy. The 75 to 100 discovery patients were divided at random into training and test sets in a 7:3 ratio. Thyroid tissue and blood T-cell repertoires from several Graves' hyperthyroidism patients were also compared in the study. After blood sampling, hyperthyroidism patients were treated with methimazole at a starting dose of 30 mg daily, and ophthalmopathy patients were treated with high-dose intravenous methylprednisolone. TCR Vbeta CDR3 sequencing of 135 peripheral blood samples (over 40 ophthalmopathy, roughly 74 hyperthyroidism and some 17 progressor patients) is reported in the paper. The full study reports these points: During validation, the model predicted progression to ophthalmopathy a median of around 6 months ahead of onset, with approximately 71% sensitivity and 72.22% specificity. Sample size was not statistically predetermined, and blinding of investigators to group allocation was not performed. Most expanded thyroid clonotypes (frequency above 0.001) were also detected in blood, suggesting blood repertoires may reflect thyroid immune responses. In cross-validation, a model built on a 13 V-J signature told ophthalmopathy apart from stable hyperthyroidism with under 90% sensitivity and 81% to 82% specificity, and in testing the same model reached 80%/75%.

The TCR beta CDR3 regions were amplified from RNA transcripts. The TCR CDR3 was subjected to a first round of RT-PCR using the HTBI primer set and the Qiagen OneStep RT-PCR kit. A second multiplex PCR round built the libraries, followed by size selection and purification. Libraries were sequenced paired-end with 100 bp reads on an Illumina HiSeq2000. Per the source publication's procedure: SOAPnuke was used to process the raw data, with reads discarded if the reads contained adapters or uncalled bases, had a mean Phred below 15, or lacked an exact constant-primer or identifier match. High-quality paired reads were merged using COPE v1.2.5, and each unique nucleotide sequence was defined as a clonotype. Clonotypes were aligned to IMGT TRBV, TRBD and TRBJ reference segments using MiTCR v1.1. The analysis included only V-J combinations with a frequency above 0.0001, which together covered about 99% of the repertoires. A TCS score was defined as the ratio of F50 (clonal expansion) to E x V (chaos), with BLOSUM62-based TCRdist applied between CDR3 peptides within each V-J. Welch's t-statistics and random forest reduced around 550 V-J features to around 14, which were used in a naive Bayes classifier (R e1071). In TCRdb, the public reads were trimmed at Q25 with fastp and aligned with MiXCR, with productive beta chains retained. Records with the same CDR3 protein are collapsed into one entry carrying the most frequent genes and DNA. The V and J calls were determined by TCRdb, not by the authors. In this sample the table shows some 600,000 distinct CDR3 sequences, about 14% of which occur a single time. The ten most abundant clones make up 5% to 7% of the sample.

The receptor's source is a woman aged 30 to 39 with Graves' hyperthyroidism that later progressed to Graves' ophthalmopathy. The sequenced material came from blood. The rearranged segments are TRBV7-9 and TRBJ2-7; 8 junctional bases match TRBD2. The DNA sequence is as follows: TGTGCCAGCAGCTTAGTCCTAGCGGGCCGAACCTACGAGCAGTACTTC. Its protein product is CASSLVLAGRTYEQYF.